The 21 T cell receptor beta chains in this list originate from one sample, sequenced in a study of cytomegalovirus exposure and HLA in healthy donors. 13 Jbeta primers and 60 Vbeta primers were used for the PCR. Assay used: immunoSEQ multiplex PCR; TCRdb lists only in-frame clones, some missing. This sample yields some 200,000 clones, of which 60% to 80% are seen a single time; under 3% belongs to the top ten. The sample was PBMCs. These receptors were obtained from a woman in her twenties or thirties in good health and CMV-seronegative.

This clone is deemed medium-sized. The genes are TRBV6-5 and TRBJ2-2, with D maybe TRBD2 (6 bases). This CDR3 region has 14 residues. V was cut by 6 bases and J by 7 bases, with 15 bases left in between. In germline, CDR1 is MNHEY, CDR2 SVGAGI. The CDR3 sequence: CASRSGGDLGELFF. DNA of the CDR3: TGTGCCAGCAGGAGTGGAGGGGACCTCGGGGAGCTGTTTTTT.

The rearrangement uses TRBV19 and TRBJ2-2, with D tentatively TRBD2 (6 bases). This CDR3 has 15 residues. The V gene's germline CDR1 is LNHDA and CDR2 SQIVND (reference sequence). Between the trimmed V and J ends, which lost 3 bases and 10 bases, there was a span of 18 bases. Written as DNA, the CDR3 is TGTGCCAGTAGTATCGGCGGGAACTGGGGCCAGGAGCTGTTTTTT. Encoded protein: CASSIGGNWGQELFF.

V usage is TRBV9 and J usage is TRBJ2-7, with D possibly matching TRBD1 (6 bases). The CDR3 is 15 residues long. Germline CDR1 and CDR2: SGDLS and YYNGEE. V lost 4 bases, J lost 6 bases, and 20 bases lay in between. The CDR3 spells CASSIGGGLAREQYF. CDR3 DNA sequence: TGTGCCAGCAGCATAGGTGGGGGCCTAGCCCGCGAGCAGTACTTC.

This chain connects TRBV5-1 to TRBJ2-2; 13 bases line up with TRBD2. The V gene's germline CDR1 is SGHRS and CDR2 YFSETQ. The CDR3 totals 17 residues. V dropped 1 base and J dropped 1; count of bases not matched to a gene: 1. The CDR3 DNA sequence: TGCGCCAGCAGCTTGAGGACTAGCGGGGGGAACACCGGGGAGCTGTTTTTT. Amino acids: CASSLRTSGGNTGELFF.

This clone was counted between two and nine times. The chain is built from TRBV30 and TRBJ1-2, with D maybe TRBD1 (6 bases). The CDR3 extends over 14 amino acids. Germline V gene sequence: CDR1 GTSNPN, CDR2 SVGIG (reference sequence). V was pared by 4 bases and J by 6 bases, with 18 bases between. CDR3 sequence (DNA): TGTGCCTGGATAGGGGCAGGGGAGTTTAATGGCTACACCTTC. It yields the protein CAWIGAGEFNGYTF.

V and J are TRBV5-4 and TRBJ1-4; 8 bases are shared with TRBD1. Losses at the gene ends were 4 bases for V and 2 bases for J; bases not matched to a gene: 4. Per the germline V gene, CDR1 is SGHNT and CDR2 is YYREEE (reference sequence). This CDR3 is built from 15 residues. The chain's CDR3 is CASSPGQGTNEKLFF. Here the CDR3 DNA reads TGTGCCAGCAGCCCCGGACAGGGCACTAATGAAAAACTGTTTTTT.

The chain is built from TRBV7-2 and TRBJ1-5; TRBD1 might be the D (5 bases). The CDR3 is 16 amino acids. V shed 5 bases and J shed 2 bases, with 16 bases lying between them. Germline V CDR1 and CDR2: SGHTA, FQGNSA. CDR3 residues: CASSPKGNDGNQPQHF. The CDR3 region has the DNA TGTGCCAGCAGCCCGAAGGGGAACGACGGCAATCAGCCCCAGCATTTT.

The genes are TRBV2 and TRBJ2-6, with a weak D call TRBD1 (5 bases). Trimming stripped 7 bases from V and 0 bases from J, with 16 bases between. This CDR3 comprises 17 residues. Germline V gene lookup returns CDR1 SNHLY and CDR2 FYNNEI. In DNA form, the CDR3 reads TGTGCCAGCACGACAGACCTGATCAGCTCTGGGGCCAACGTCCTGACTTTC. Its translation: CASTTDLISSGANVLTF.

The J gene is TRBJ2-3, the V gene TRBV2, with TRBD1 identical over 9 bases. The junction had 3 bases not matched to a gene; V was cut back by 7 bases and J by 1 base. The CDR3 runs to 14 residues. Looked up from germline, CDR1 is SNHLY and CDR2 is FYNNEI. CDR3 region: CASTRTGGTDTQYF. Written as DNA, the CDR3 is TGTGCCAGCACCCGGACAGGGGGCACAGATACGCAGTATTTT.

J is TRBJ2-1 and V is TRBV13; 12 bases agree with TRBD2. The J segment lost 4 bases and the V segment lost 2 bases, leaving 6 bases of the junction unmatched. The germline CDR1 and CDR2 sequences are PRHDT and FYEKMQ (reference sequence). CDR3 length equals 17 residues. CDR3 amino acids: CASSLRLAGGPYNEQFF. Here the CDR3 DNA reads TGTGCCAGCAGCTTAAGGCTAGCGGGAGGGCCGTACAATGAGCAGTTCTTC. The complete variable domain, with remaining parts taken from reference TRBV13 and TRBJ2-1, reads AAGVIQSPRHLIKEKRETATLKCYPIPRHDTVYWYQQGPGQDPQFLISFYEKMQSDKGSIPDRFSAQQFSDYHSELNMSSLELGDSALYFCASSLRLAGGPYNEQFFGPGTRLTVL.

The J gene is TRBJ1-1, the V gene TRBV2; 8 bases are shared with TRBD1. This CDR3 has 14 amino acids. The germline CDR1 and CDR2 sequences are SNHLY and FYNNEI. The junction had 6 bases not matched to a gene; V was cut back by 5 bases and J by 4 bases. CDR3 nucleotide sequence: TGTGCCAGCAGTTTTACAGGGGGGGGCACTGAAGCTTTCTTT. This sequence encodes CASSFTGGGTEAFF.

The CDR3 reads CASSYVDYTGELFF. In DNA, the CDR3 is TGTGCCAGCAGCTACGTGGACTACACCGGGGAGCTGTTTTTT. V gene TRBV7-2 combines with J gene TRBJ2-2; a weak D match, TRBD2 (5 bases). This CDR3 spans 14 amino acids. The V gene's germline CDR1 is SGHTA and CDR2 FQGNSA. The V gene lost 4 bases and the J gene lost 3 bases, with 9 bases spanning the gap.

This sequence joins TRBV5-1 and TRBJ2-2; D possibly corresponds to TRBD2 (6 bases). This CDR3 region has 15 residues. Trimming took off 6 bases at V and 4 bases at J, with 16 bases between the two ends. The germline gives CDR1 SGHRS, CDR2 YFSETQ. The CDR3 DNA reads as TGCGCCAGCAATAATGGGGGGTCGGGCACCGGGGAGCTGTTTTTT. This encodes CASNNGGSGTGELFF.

This clone was detected only once. The V call is TRBV28, the J call TRBJ2-7; the match to TRBD2 covers 9 bases. The V gene end was trimmed by 3 bases and the J gene end by 9 bases; junction bases not matched to a gene: 9. The CDR3 totals 14 residues. The germline gives CDR1 MDHEN, CDR2 SYDVKM. CDR3 in amino acids: CASSLPGLALGQYF. The CDR3, as DNA: TGTGCCAGCAGTTTGCCGGGACTAGCACTCGGGCAGTACTTC.

V usage is TRBV6-5 and J usage is TRBJ1-6; TRBD1 matches at 8 bases. The CDR3 has 15 residues. The germline V gene encodes CDR1 MNHEY and CDR2 SVGAGI. V dropped 6 bases and J dropped 8; count of bases not matched to a gene: 9. The CDR3 nucleotides read TGTGCCAGCAGACCTCCGGGACAGGAAGATTCACCCCTCCACTTT. As protein: CASRPPGQEDSPLHF.

This chain uses TRBV5-4 with TRBJ1-1; 9 nucleotides line up with TRBD1. With V trimmed by 0 bases and J by 0 bases, 6 bases remained unmatched. This CDR3 region has 17 residues. Germline V gene sequence: CDR1 SGHNT, CDR2 YYREEE (reference sequence). CDR3 bases: TGTGCCAGCAGCTTGGGACTGGGGACAGGGATGAACACTGAAGCTTTCTTT. Translating gives CASSLGLGTGMNTEAFF.

CDR3 in DNA: TGTGCCAGCAGCCCTAGGACAGGGCTTTATGGGGACACTGAAGCTTTCTTT. Amino acids: CASSPRTGLYGDTEAFF. The rearrangement links TRBV5-5 to TRBJ1-1; 8 bases line up with TRBD1. The V gene end was trimmed by 4 bases and the J gene end by 3 bases; junction bases not matched to a gene: 14. This CDR3 has 17 amino acids. From germline, CDR1 is SGHKS and CDR2 YYEKEE (reference sequence).

The genes are TRBV30 and TRBJ1-3, with TRBD1 identical over 9 bases. J lost 4 bases, V lost 1 base, and 5 bases had no gene match. Germline V lookup: CDR1 GTSNPN, CDR2 SVGIG (reference sequence). CDR3 length equals 15 residues. The CDR3 DNA follows: TGTGCCTGGAGTGGGGACAGGGTGGGAGGAAACACCATATATTTT. Its protein is CAWSGDRVGGNTIYF.

The V and J genes are TRBV4-1 and TRBJ2-4; D call uncertain. The CDR3 runs to 15 residues. V gave up 1 base and J gave up 1 base, with 8 bases separating them. Germline V gene sequence: CDR1 MGHRA, CDR2 YSYEKL. This CDR3 is CASSQGSVAKNIQYF. CDR3 in DNA: TGCGCCAGCAGCCAAGGCAGCGTTGCCAAAAACATTCAGTACTTC.

The V and J genes are TRBV30 and TRBJ1-2; no clear D gene. The CDR3 is 13 amino acids. V shed 2 bases and J shed 12 bases, with 19 bases lying between them. Germline-derived CDR1 and CDR2 are GTSNPN and SVGIG (reference sequence). As DNA, the CDR3 is TGTGCCTGGAGTTCACGGACGGGGTGCGGGGACACCTTC. Its translation: CAWSSRTGCGDTF.

The chain carries TRBV11-2 and TRBJ1-1; D is ambiguous. With 1 base removed from V and 6 bases from J, the gap between germline ends came to 12 bases. CDR3 length equals 14 residues. Germline V gene lookup returns CDR1 SGHAT and CDR2 FQNNGV. DNA of the CDR3: TGTGCCAGCAGCTTAGTGCCGGCAGGCGCTGAAGCTTTCTTT. Translation: CASSLVPAGAEAFF.